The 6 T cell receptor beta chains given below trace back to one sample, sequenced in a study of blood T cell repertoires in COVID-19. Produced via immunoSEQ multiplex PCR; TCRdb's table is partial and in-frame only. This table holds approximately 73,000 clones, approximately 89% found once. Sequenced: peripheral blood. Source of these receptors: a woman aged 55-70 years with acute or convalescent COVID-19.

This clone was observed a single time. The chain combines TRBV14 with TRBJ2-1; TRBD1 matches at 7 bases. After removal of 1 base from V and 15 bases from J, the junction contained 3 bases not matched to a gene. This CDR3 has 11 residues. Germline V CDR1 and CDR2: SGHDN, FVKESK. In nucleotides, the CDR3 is TGTGCCAGCAGCCAAGTCGACAGGGTGTTCTTC. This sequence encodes CASSQVDRVFF.

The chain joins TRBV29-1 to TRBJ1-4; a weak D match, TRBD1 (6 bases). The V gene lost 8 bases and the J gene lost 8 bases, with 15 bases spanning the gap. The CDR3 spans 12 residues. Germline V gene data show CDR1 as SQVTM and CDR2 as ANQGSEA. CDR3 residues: CSSRGSGEKLFF. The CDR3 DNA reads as TGCAGCTCAAGGGGGTCTGGGGAAAAACTGTTTTTT. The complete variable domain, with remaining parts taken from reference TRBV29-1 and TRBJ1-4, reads SAVISQKPSRDICQRGTSLTIQCQVDSQVTMMFWYRQQPGQSLTLIATANQGSEATYESGFVIDKFPISRPNLTFSTLTVSNMSPEDSSIYLCSSRGSGEKLFFGSGTQLSVL.

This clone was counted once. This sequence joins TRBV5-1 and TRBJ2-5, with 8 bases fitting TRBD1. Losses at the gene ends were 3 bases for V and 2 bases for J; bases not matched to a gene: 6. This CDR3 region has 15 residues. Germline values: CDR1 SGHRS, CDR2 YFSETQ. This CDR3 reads CASSWTGNVQETQYF. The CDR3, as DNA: TGCGCCAGCAGCTGGACAGGGAATGTACAAGAGACCCAGTACTTC.

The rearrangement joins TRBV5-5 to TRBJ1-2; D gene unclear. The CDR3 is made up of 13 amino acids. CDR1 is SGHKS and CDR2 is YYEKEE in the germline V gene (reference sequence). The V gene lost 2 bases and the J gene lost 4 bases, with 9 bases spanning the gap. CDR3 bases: TGTGCCAGCAGCTTAAATCGGGGCTATGGCTACACCTTC. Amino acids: CASSLNRGYGYTF.

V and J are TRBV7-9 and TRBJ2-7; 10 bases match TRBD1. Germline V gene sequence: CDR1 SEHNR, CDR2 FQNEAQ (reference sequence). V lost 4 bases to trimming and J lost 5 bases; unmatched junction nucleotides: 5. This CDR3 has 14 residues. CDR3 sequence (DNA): TGTGCCAGCAGCTGGACAGGGGGAGGTGACGAGCAGTACTTC. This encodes CASSWTGGGDEQYF.

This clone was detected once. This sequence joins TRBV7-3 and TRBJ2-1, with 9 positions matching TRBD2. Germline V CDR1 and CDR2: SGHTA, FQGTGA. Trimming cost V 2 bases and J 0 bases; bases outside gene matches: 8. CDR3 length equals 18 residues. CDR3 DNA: TGTGCCAGCAGCTTACAGGCAAGCGGGAGGTTCTCCTACAATGAGCAGTTCTTC. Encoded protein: CASSLQASGRFSYNEQFF. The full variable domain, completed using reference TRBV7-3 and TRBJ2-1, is GAGVSQTPSNKVTEKGKYVELRCDPISGHTALYWYRQSLGQGPEFLIYFQGTGAADDSGLPNDRFFAVRPEGSVSTLKIQRTERGDSAVYLCASSLQASGRFSYNEQFFGPGTRLTVL.